Each of the 6 T cell receptor beta chains below was sequenced from the same sample in a study of CD8+CD57+ T cells in acquired aplastic anemia. Sequencing involved patients with CD8+CD57+ cell expansion previously shown by flow cytometry. CDR3 and TCR beta VDJ profiling relied on a genomic DNA template. TCRdb ran MiXCR on the reads and lists one entry per CDR3 protein. Among about 160,000 distinct CDR3 sequences listed, 71% were seen once. The sample consisted of sorted CD4+, CD8+, or CD8+CD57+ T cells (not recorded which) from PBMCs. These receptors were taken from a human donor with aplastic anemia.

This clonotype was observed once. The rearrangement links TRBV5-1 to TRBJ1-2; 9 bases align to TRBD1. The germline gives CDR1 SGHRS, CDR2 YFSETQ. This CDR3 region has 15 residues. After removal of 1 base from V and 3 bases from J, the junction contained 4 bases not matched to a gene. As DNA, the CDR3 is TGCGCCAGCAGCTTGAGGGGACAGGGTCACTATGGCTACACCTTC. This sequence encodes CASSLRGQGHYGYTF.

CDR3 sequence: CASSFGGQGDYEQYF. The DNA of the CDR3 is TGTGCCAGCAGCTTCGGAGGACAGGGAGACTACGAGCAGTACTTC. V is TRBV7-2 and J is TRBJ2-7, with TRBD1 identical over 8 bases. The J segment lost 3 bases and the V segment lost 3 bases, leaving 7 bases of the junction unmatched. CDR1 is SGHTA and CDR2 is FQGNSA in the germline V gene. The CDR3 is 15 amino acids.

In DNA, the CDR3 is TGTGCCAGCTCAACGACCGGGGAGCTGTTTTTT. Residues: CASSTTGELFF. J is TRBJ2-2 and V is TRBV18; D call uncertain. This CDR3 is built from 11 residues. Trimming removed 5 bases at V and 5 bases at J, with 3 bases between. Germline CDR1 KGHSH, CDR2 LQKENI.

The V call is TRBV10-3, the J call TRBJ1-1; D remains unclear. The ends were cut back, 2 bases at V and 1 base at J, with 2 bases in the middle. Germline CDR1 ENHRY, CDR2 SYGVKD. The CDR3 has 12 residues. The CDR3 reads CAISERNTEAFF. The CDR3 DNA reads as TGTGCCATCAGTGAGAGGAACACTGAAGCTTTCTTT.

The gene calls are TRBV20-1 and TRBJ2-7; 8 nucleotides match TRBD2. Germline lookup yields CDR1 DFQATT and CDR2 SNEGSKA (reference sequence). The V and J ends lost 7 bases and 7 bases, in that order; junction bases with no gene match: 18. The CDR3 consists of 15 residues. The chain's CDR3 is CSGGLGAREAQEQYF. Here the CDR3 DNA reads TGCAGTGGCGGTTTGGGGGCGCGGGAGGCCCAAGAGCAGTACTTC.

V and J are TRBV7-8 and TRBJ2-7; D not certain. Germline CDR1 and CDR2: SGHVS and FQNEAQ. This CDR3 has 13 amino acids. Trimming pared 3 bases from V and 5 bases from J, leaving 11 bases between. The CDR3 region is CASSLEGIHEQYF. The CDR3 DNA is TGTGCCAGCAGCTTGGAAGGGATTCACGAGCAGTACTTC.